This T cell receptor beta chain was sequenced for a study of T cell repertoires in cytomegalovirus infection. Comments on this clonotype: Its specificity is not known.

TCRdb re-analysed the reads in MiXCR, keeping a single row per CDR3 protein. In the table there are 830,000 or so distinct CDR3 sequences, 32% of which are singletons. Germline V gene lookup returns CDR1 MDHEN and CDR2 SYDVKM. V shed 5 bases and J 4 bases; nucleotides not matched to a gene: 8. This CDR3 region has 15 residues. The chain has TRBV28 and TRBJ1-5; 7 nucleotides line up with TRBD1. This specimen consisted of cultured CD8+ T cells from PBMCs, obtained from culture after CMV antigen stimulation. This receptor was taken from a human donor in good health (CMV status not recorded). Some clones in this sample may be carry-over from other donors' samples. CDR3 sequence (DNA): TGTGCCAGCAGTCTCGGACAGGTAGTAAATCAGCCCCAGCATTTT. Its protein is CASSLGQVVNQPQHF. Full variable domain (rest looked up from reference TRBV28 and TRBJ1-5): DVKVTQSSRYLVKRTGEKVFLECVQDMDHENMFWYRQDPGLGLRLIYFSYDVKMKEKGDIPEGYSVSREKKERFSLILESASTNQTSMYLCASSLGQVVNQPQHFGDGTRLSIL.